These T cell receptor beta chains were read from a single sample in a study of T cells after yellow fever vaccination. TCRdb processed the 5' RACE reads anew with MiXCR; each CDR3 protein has one entry. The table records 120,000 or so distinct CDR3 sequences, 13% to 15% of them present only once. The sequenced sample was CD8+ T cells sorted from PBMCs, obtained 5 days after the yellow fever booster vaccination. The receptors were gathered from a man younger than 35 who received the YFV17D yellow fever vaccine. The conserved cysteine and the conserved F or W are not part of the CDR3 here. Each record gives: J gene, V gene, CDR3 protein.

J: TRBJ2-5
V: TRBV7-9
CDR3: ASSGGQGLQETQY

J: TRBJ2-3
V: TRBV6-2/TRBV6-3
CDR3: ASSFYGGTTDTQY

J: TRBJ2-5
V: TRBV12-3/TRBV12-4
CDR3: ASSLDLETQY

J: TRBJ2-5
V: TRBV15
CDR3: ATTPDRRGRETQY

J: TRBJ2-5
V: TRBV7-9
CDR3: ASSLPSGGQETQY

J: TRBJ2-3
V: TRBV5-1
CDR3: ASSLWASTDTQY

J: TRBJ1-6
V: TRBV20-1
CDR3: SARDWVVNHSPLH

J: TRBJ1-2
V: TRBV11-2
CDR3: ASSLDTGLET

J: TRBJ1-3
V: TRBV7-2
CDR3: ASSPRQPIDFSGNTIY

J: TRBJ2-7
V: TRBV6-2/TRBV6-3
CDR3: ASSYPRGQGGSYEQY

J: TRBJ2-1
V: TRBV7-2
CDR3: ASSPTGTNSYNEQF

J: TRBJ2-2
V: TRBV29-1
CDR3: SAGDGNTGELF

J: TRBJ2-2
V: TRBV6-5
CDR3: ASSKTGGWSGELF

J: TRBJ2-5
V: TRBV5-4
CDR3: ASSPEMEETQY

J: TRBJ1-4
V: TRBV27
CDR3: ASSTSTGSAENEKLF

J: TRBJ2-7
V: TRBV20-1
CDR3: SARDPGGGEQY

J: TRBJ2-1
V: TRBV6-2/TRBV6-3
CDR3: ASSYWTDEQF

J: TRBJ2-7
V: TRBV7-3
CDR3: ASSPTGSIRDEQY

J: TRBJ2-3
V: TRBV9
CDR3: ASSVDGGLGNTQY

J: TRBJ2-6
V: TRBV4-3
CDR3: ASSQDGSSGGANVLT

J: TRBJ2-3
V: TRBV27
CDR3: ASSLAALMDTQY

J: TRBJ2-1
V: TRBV5-4
CDR3: ASRGPRPEQF

J: TRBJ2-1
V: TRBV5-4
CDR3: ASSLASGGLYNEQF

J: TRBJ2-7
V: TRBV24-1
CDR3: ATIGTSGHSYEQY

J: TRBJ1-2
V: TRBV12-3/TRBV12-4
CDR3: ANVNYGYT

J: TRBJ2-2
V: TRBV27
CDR3: ASSVLAGDTGELF

J: TRBJ2-1
V: TRBV7-9
CDR3: ASRLTSGGTDEQF

J: TRBJ1-5
V: TRBV20-1
CDR3: SASTGVNQPQH

J: TRBJ2-1
V: TRBV7-7
CDR3: ASCPTGGLEQF

J: TRBJ2-6
V: TRBV7-3
CDR3: ASSSGTGAGANVLT

J: TRBJ1-2
V: TRBV10-3
CDR3: AISENRYYGYT

J: TRBJ2-1
V: TRBV20-1
CDR3: SARGENEQF

J: TRBJ2-1
V: TRBV27
CDR3: ASSAGGGAAYNEQF

J: TRBJ1-2
V: TRBV7-9
CDR3: ASSLGGGYT

J: TRBJ1-2
V: TRBV2
CDR3: ASSLSRTGGDGYT

J: TRBJ1-2
V: TRBV4-1
CDR3: ASSPPAGVNYGYT

J: TRBJ2-5
V: TRBV7-9
CDR3: ASSPPGQQETQY

J: TRBJ2-1
V: TRBV7-7
CDR3: ASSVSPYNEQF

J: TRBJ2-2
V: TRBV4-2
CDR3: ASSQELAGNTGELF

J: TRBJ1-4
V: TRBV7-9
CDR3: ASATGANEKLF

J: TRBJ1-3
V: TRBV27
CDR3: ASSSLQGYPGNTIY

J: TRBJ2-7
V: TRBV12-3/TRBV12-4
CDR3: ASSPGQGVSFEQY

J: TRBJ2-7
V: TRBV9
CDR3: ASSAGQGVFEQY

J: TRBJ2-2
V: TRBV9
CDR3: ASSHPAGANTGELF

J: TRBJ2-2
V: TRBV5-4
CDR3: ASSLDVAGGPGELF

J: TRBJ1-1
V: TRBV27
CDR3: ASSLAGINTEAF